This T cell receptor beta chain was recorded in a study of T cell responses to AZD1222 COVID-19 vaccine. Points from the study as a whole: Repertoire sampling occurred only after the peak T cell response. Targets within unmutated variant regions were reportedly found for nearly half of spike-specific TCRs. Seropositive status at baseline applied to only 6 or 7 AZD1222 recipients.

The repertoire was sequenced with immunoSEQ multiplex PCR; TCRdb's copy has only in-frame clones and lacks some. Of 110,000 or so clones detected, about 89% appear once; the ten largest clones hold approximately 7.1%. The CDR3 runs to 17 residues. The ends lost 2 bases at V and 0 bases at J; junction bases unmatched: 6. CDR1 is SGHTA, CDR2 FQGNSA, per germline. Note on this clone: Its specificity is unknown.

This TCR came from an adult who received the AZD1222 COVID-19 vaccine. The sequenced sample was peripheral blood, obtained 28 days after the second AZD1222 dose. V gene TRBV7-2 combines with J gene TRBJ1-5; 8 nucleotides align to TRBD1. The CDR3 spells CASSLFGTGNSNQPQHF. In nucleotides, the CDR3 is TGTGCCAGCAGCTTATTCGGGACAGGAAATAGCAATCAGCCCCAGCATTTT.